This TCR beta chain was found in a study of beta chain features in type 1 diabetes. Study background: All of the samples together had approximately 99 million sorted cells examined.

Study results and limitations: Whether HLA type influences TCRB rearrangement remained unresolved here.

This clone has a handful of counts. Its antigen is still unknown. Sorted cells reached over 95% purity in every population. Every isolated RNA sample was fully reverse transcribed, so sequencing captured expressed TCRB transcripts. This table comes from immunoSEQ multiplex PCR, and its TCRdb copy is limited to in-frame clones, with some not included. The data show around 300,000 clones, approximately 8% seen once. The sample comprised central memory CD4+ T cells from blood. The TCR originated in a woman aged 18 to 35 in good health.

CDR3 nucleotide sequence: TGTGCCAGCTCACCAAAACAAGAGTTCGGCTACACCTTC. This codes for CASSPKQEFGYTF. The chain combines TRBV18 with TRBJ1-2; D is uncertain. This CDR3 is 13 amino acids long. Trimming removed 2 bases at V and 8 bases at J, with 12 bases between. CDR1 and CDR2 (germline): KGHSH, LQKENI.